The 28 T cell receptor beta chains below all came from one sample that was sequenced in a study of blood T cell repertoires in COVID-19. Clones were read by immunoSEQ multiplex PCR, and TCRdb kept only the in-frame ones, dropping some. The table has 150,000 to 200,000 clones, about 88% seen once. Sequences were obtained from PBMCs or T cells enriched from blood (not recorded which). Receptors originate from a woman aged 40-49 years in a cohort exposed to, infected with or recovered from COVID-19 (not recorded which).

This chain links TRBV5-1 with TRBJ1-4; 7 nucleotides agree with TRBD1. Unmatched junction bases numbered 4, after V lost 2 bases and J lost 6 bases. The CDR3 covers 14 residues. CDR1 is SGHRS and CDR2 is YFSETQ in the germline V gene. The CDR3 bases are TGCGCCAGCAGCTTAACCGGGACAGATGAAAAACTGTTTTTT. It codes for CASSLTGTDEKLFF.

J is TRBJ2-7 and V is TRBV19, with D uncertain. This CDR3 has 14 residues. CDR1 is LNHDA and CDR2 is SQIVND in the germline V gene (reference sequence). The V end was cut by 5 bases, the J end by 6 bases, with 17 bases between. For the CDR3, the DNA is TGTGCCAGTAGTCCGAACGGGTTATTAGGCGAGCAGTACTTC. Amino acids: CASSPNGLLGEQYF.

This chain links TRBV4-3 with TRBJ2-7; D perhaps matches TRBD1 (6 bases). Trimming took off 4 bases at V and 3 bases at J, with 16 bases between the two ends. The germline CDR1 and CDR2 sequences are LGHNA and YSLEER. This CDR3 spans 15 amino acids. The CDR3 spells CASSLTQGSRYEQYF. CDR3 coding DNA: TGCGCCAGCAGCCTAACCCAGGGGAGCCGCTACGAGCAGTACTTC.

The V and J genes are TRBV7-2 and TRBJ2-1, with D unresolved. CDR1 SGHTA and CDR2 FQGNSA come from the germline V gene. Trimming removed 5 bases from V and 3 bases from J, with 11 bases in between. The CDR3 spans 14 residues. This chain's CDR3 is CASSPPTRYNEQFF. Here the CDR3 DNA reads TGTGCCAGCAGCCCCCCCACTCGCTACAATGAGCAGTTCTTC.

This clone was observed a few times. The same CDR3 arises from other DNA sequences in this sample as well. J is TRBJ1-4 and V is TRBV7-6, with TRBD1 as a possible D gene (6 bases). The CDR3 runs 15 residues. The V end was cut by 1 base, the J end by 0 bases, with 6 bases between. In germline, CDR1 is SGHVS, CDR2 FNYEAQ. CDR3 nucleotide sequence: TGTGCCAGCAGCTTAGAGGGGGCAACTAATGAAAAACTGTTTTTT. It codes for CASSLEGATNEKLFF.

The chain recombines TRBV28 with TRBJ1-2, with D possibly matching TRBD1 (6 bases). The V end lost 5 bases, the J end lost 7 bases, and 17 bases lay between the germline ends. The CDR3 has 14 amino acids. Germline values: CDR1 MDHEN, CDR2 SYDVKM. The CDR3 sequence is CASSNVRGAGGYTF. CDR3 coding DNA: TGTGCCAGCAGTAATGTGCGGGGGGCTGGTGGCTACACCTTC.

V gene TRBV18 combines with J gene TRBJ2-3; tentatively, D is TRBD2 (5 bases). Germline-derived CDR1 and CDR2 are KGHSH and LQKENI. The CDR3 consists of 14 residues. Trimming shortened V by 3 bases and J by 2 bases, and 9 bases separated the two germline ends. CDR3 DNA sequence: TGTGCCAGCTCACCTCGGGGTTACACAGATACGCAGTATTTT. Amino acid sequence: CASSPRGYTDTQYF.

In its sample, this clone was seen once. This chain joins TRBV5-6 and TRBJ1-2, with D uncertain. V was shortened by 1 base and J by 4 bases, with 14 bases between the two germline ends. The length of the CDR3 is 15 residues. CDR1 is SGHDT and CDR2 is YYEEEE in the germline V gene. Written as DNA, the CDR3 is TGTGCCAGCAGCTTGAGGTCACGCCAGGTCTATGGCTACACCTTC. It specifies CASSLRSRQVYGYTF.

The chain joins TRBV6-2 or TRBV6-3 to TRBJ2-7, with a possible D match to TRBD2 (5 bases). The length of the CDR3 is 17 residues. Trimming took off 2 bases at V and 3 bases at J, with 20 bases between the two ends. Germline CDR1 reads MNHEY; CDR2 reads SVGEGT. CDR3 sequence (DNA): TGTGCCAGCAGTTACCCGGATTTTGGACTCCTAAGCTACGAGCAGTACTTC. Its protein product is CASSYPDFGLLSYEQYF.

This clone has a single count. The chain links TRBV2 to TRBJ1-2; TRBD1 matches 7 bases. CDR1 is SNHLY, CDR2 FYNNEI, per germline. The CDR3 spans 13 residues. Trimming cost V 8 bases and J 6 bases; bases outside gene matches: 9. The CDR3: CASGSDRENGYTF. As DNA, the CDR3 is TGTGCCAGCGGCAGTGACAGGGAGAATGGCTACACCTTC.

The chain links TRBV28 to TRBJ1-1; 8 bases match TRBD1. V was clipped by 5 bases and J by 4 bases; unmatched bases: 9. Germline V lookup: CDR1 MDHEN, CDR2 SYDVKM. The CDR3 spans 15 residues. CDR3 nucleotide sequence: TGTGCCAGCAGTCCCCAGGACAGGGACGGCACTGAAGCTTTCTTT. Translation: CASSPQDRDGTEAFF.

This clone appeared a single time. V usage is TRBV9 and J usage is TRBJ1-3; D is ambiguous. V was shortened by 3 bases and J by 0 bases, with 10 bases between the two germline ends. Germline V gene lookup returns CDR1 SGDLS and CDR2 YYNGEE. The CDR3 consists of 15 residues. The CDR3 sequence: CASSEAGNSGNTIYF. In nucleotides, the CDR3 is TGTGCCAGCAGCGAGGCGGGGAACTCTGGAAACACCATATATTTT.

The chain couples TRBV7-9 to TRBJ2-1; the D is unclear. V was pared by 3 bases and J by 4 bases, with 4 bases between. Germline V lookup: CDR1 SEHNR, CDR2 FQNEAQ (reference sequence). This CDR3 has 12 residues. CDR3 sequence (DNA): TGTGCCAGCAGCTTCGAGTACAATGAGCAGTTCTTC. Amino acid sequence: CASSFEYNEQFF.

The chain couples TRBV4-1 to TRBJ1-1, with TRBD1 matching over 10 bases. Per the germline V gene, CDR1 is MGHRA and CDR2 is YSYEKL. V was clipped by 4 bases and J by 4 bases; unmatched bases: 12. The CDR3 runs 17 residues. The chain's CDR3 is CASSRKPGTGARTEAFF. DNA of the CDR3: TGCGCCAGCAGCCGGAAGCCAGGGACAGGGGCTCGCACTGAAGCTTTCTTT.

The chain links TRBV29-1 to TRBJ2-7, with TRBD1 matching over 7 bases. CDR3 length: 14 amino acids. Trimming cost V 2 bases and J 6 bases; bases outside gene matches: 10. The germline CDR1 and CDR2 sequences are SQVTM and ANQGSEA. The CDR3 sequence: CSVELGTAFSEQYF. The CDR3 nucleotides read TGCAGCGTTGAACTTGGGACAGCCTTTTCCGAGCAGTACTTC.

The chain recombines TRBV10-3 with TRBJ1-2; D uncertain. The CDR3 spans 13 residues. Germline V gene sequence: CDR1 ENHRY, CDR2 SYGVKD. Trimming took off 5 bases at V and 7 bases at J, with 14 bases between the two ends. CDR3 protein: CAISPGGSGGYTF. The CDR3 DNA follows: TGTGCCATCAGTCCCGGAGGATCGGGTGGCTACACCTTC.

The V and J genes are TRBV4-1 and TRBJ1-5; possibly TRBD1 for D (6 bases). The CDR3 covers 16 residues. The V and J ends lost 0 bases and 6 bases respectively, with 15 bases between them. CDR1 is MGHRA, CDR2 YSYEKL, per germline. As DNA, the CDR3 is TGCGCCAGCAGCCAAGAAGACCGCAGGGGCGGTCAGCCCCAGCATTTT. It specifies CASSQEDRRGGQPQHF.

J is TRBJ2-2 and V is TRBV3-1 (or the pseudogene TRBV3-2), with D perhaps matching TRBD2 (5 bases). In germline, CDR1 is LGHDT, CDR2 YNNKEL (reference sequence). Trimming took 4 bases from V and 5 from J, leaving 17 bases between them. The CDR3 is made up of 16 amino acids. CDR3 region: CASSLRTPLRTGELFF. Here the CDR3 DNA reads TGTGCCAGCAGCCTTCGGACTCCCTTACGGACCGGGGAGCTGTTTTTT.

This clone has just a few counts. This chain connects TRBV15 to TRBJ2-3; 7 bases are shared with TRBD1. Germline CDR1 and CDR2: LNHNV and YYDKDF (reference sequence). This CDR3 contains 15 residues. The V gene end was trimmed by 3 bases and the J gene end by 2 bases; junction bases not matched to a gene: 5. The CDR3 DNA is TGTGCCACCAGCAGGACCGGGACAGCCACAGATACGCAGTATTTT. It codes for CATSRTGTATDTQYF.

This clone was counted only a few times. CDR3 sequence: CASSLFAGGVTDTQYF. The CDR3 DNA follows: TGTGCCAGCAGCTTGTTTGCGGGGGGCGTCACAGATACGCAGTATTTT. This sequence joins TRBV5-6 and TRBJ2-3; 8 bases fit TRBD2. V was pared by 1 base and J by 2 bases, with 6 bases of the junction left unmatched. This CDR3 contains 16 residues. Germline assignment: CDR1 SGHDT and CDR2 YYEEEE.

CDR3 in amino acids: CASSQDLLANNEQFF. The CDR3 bases are TGCGCCAGCAGCCAAGATTTACTAGCGAACAATGAGCAGTTCTTC. V usage is TRBV4-3 and J usage is TRBJ2-1; 7 nucleotides align to TRBD2. CDR1 and CDR2 (germline): LGHNA, YSLEER. This CDR3 is 15 amino acids long. Trimming at V came to 0 bases and at J to 5 bases, leaving 4 bases not matched to a gene.

V gene TRBV7-9 combines with J gene TRBJ2-3, with 8 bases fitting TRBD1. V was pared by 5 bases and J by 4 bases, with 2 bases of the junction left unmatched. The length of the CDR3 is 13 residues. Germline V lookup: CDR1 SEHNR, CDR2 FQNEAQ (reference sequence). The CDR3 spells CASSEQGADTQYF. CDR3 bases: TGTGCCAGCAGCGAACAGGGGGCAGATACGCAGTATTTT.

The chain combines TRBV13 with TRBJ1-5; no clear D gene. Trimming removed 5 bases at V and 7 bases at J, with 12 bases between. Germline CDR1 and CDR2: PRHDT and FYEKMQ (reference sequence). This CDR3 is built from 13 residues. As DNA, the CDR3 is TGTGCCAGCAGCAAAGGAGGAGGCCAGCCCCAGCATTTT. This codes for CASSKGGGQPQHF.

The chain combines TRBV9 with TRBJ1-6; TRBD1 matches at 10 bases. This CDR3 is 16 amino acids long. V lost 4 bases and J lost 8; bases outside the gene matches: 9. Germline lookup yields CDR1 SGDLS and CDR2 YYNGEE. The CDR3 loop is CASSRMTGGSHSPLHF. Here the CDR3 DNA reads TGTGCCAGCAGCAGGATGACAGGGGGCTCACATTCACCCCTCCACTTT.

The chain recombines TRBV29-1 with TRBJ1-2, with D uncertain. The CDR3 consists of 13 residues. Germline V gene lookup returns CDR1 SQVTM and CDR2 ANQGSEA. The V end lost 0 bases, the J end lost 5 bases, and 10 bases lay between the germline ends. The DNA for the CDR3 is TGCAGCGTTGAAGAGAGCAGGATTTATGGCTACACCTTC. Amino acids: CSVEESRIYGYTF.

J is TRBJ2-7 and V is TRBV28, with a tentative D call TRBD2 (5 bases). CDR3 length: 11 residues. Trimming pared 3 bases from V and 5 bases from J, leaving 5 bases between. Germline V gene data show CDR1 as MDHEN and CDR2 as SYDVKM. CDR3 in amino acids: CASSFGNEQYF. Here the CDR3 DNA reads TGTGCCAGCAGTTTCGGGAACGAGCAGTACTTC.

The chain has TRBV6-5 and TRBJ2-7; the match to TRBD1 covers 10 bases. Germline V gene lookup returns CDR1 MNHEY and CDR2 SVGAGI. The CDR3 spans 14 residues. Trimming cost V 6 bases and J 6 bases; bases outside gene matches: 8. The CDR3 region is CASRRGQGRVEQYF. CDR3 DNA sequence: TGTGCCAGCAGAAGGGGACAGGGGCGGGTCGAGCAGTACTTC.

The CDR3 coding sequence is TGCGCCAGCAGCCGAACTACTGAGGTTAATGAGCAGTTCTTC. This sequence encodes CASSRTTEVNEQFF. This chain joins TRBV4-1 and TRBJ2-1; unclear D gene. Trimming took 4 bases from V and 7 from J, leaving 14 bases between them. This CDR3 comprises 14 residues. Germline CDR1 MGHRA, CDR2 YSYEKL.